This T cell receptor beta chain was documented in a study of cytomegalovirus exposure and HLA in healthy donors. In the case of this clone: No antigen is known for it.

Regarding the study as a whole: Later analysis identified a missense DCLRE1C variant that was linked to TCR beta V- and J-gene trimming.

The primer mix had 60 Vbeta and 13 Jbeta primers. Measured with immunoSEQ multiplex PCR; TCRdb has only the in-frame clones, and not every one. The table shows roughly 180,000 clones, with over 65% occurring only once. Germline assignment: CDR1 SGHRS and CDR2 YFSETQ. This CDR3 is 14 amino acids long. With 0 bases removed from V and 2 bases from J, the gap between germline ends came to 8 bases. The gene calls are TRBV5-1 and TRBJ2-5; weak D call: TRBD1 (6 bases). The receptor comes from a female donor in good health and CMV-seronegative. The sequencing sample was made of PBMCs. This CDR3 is CASSLAGVQETQYF. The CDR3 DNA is TGCGCCAGCAGCTTGGCAGGGGTACAAGAGACCCAGTACTTC.